The rows below give T cell receptor beta chains drawn from one sample of a study of chemoradiotherapy in HPV16-positive cancers. Profiled with immunoSEQ multiplex PCR; TCRdb holds only in-frame clones, not every one. The sample lists about 710 clones, 88% occurring once. The source was tumor tissue, collected from a patient who underwent chemoradiotherapy. The origin of the receptors is a human donor with HPV-associated anogenital cancer. The CDR3 runs from the conserved cysteine through the conserved F or W. The D gene is left open where the match is weak. Not all rows give a size; the values are once, few, many and, for expanded clones, a class.

j_gene: TRBJ2-5; len: 18; v_gene: TRBV5-8; abundance: few; d_gene: TRBD2; CDR3nt: TGTGCCAGCAGCCCGAGTAGCGGGGGGCCGCGTCTCCAAGAGACCCAGTACTTC; CDR3aa: CASSPSSGGPRLQETQYF
j_gene: TRBJ2-7; len: 13; v_gene: TRBV27; abundance: NA; d_gene: NA; CDR3nt: TGTGCCAGCAGGGGACACCAGAGCTACGAGCAGTACTTC; CDR3aa: CASRGHQSYEQYF
j_gene: TRBJ1-6; len: 14; v_gene: TRBV2; abundance: NA; d_gene: NA; CDR3nt: TGTGCCAGAAGAGACAGCTCCTATAATTCACCCCTCCACTTT; CDR3aa: CARRDSSYNSPLHF
j_gene: TRBJ1-5; len: 15; v_gene: TRBV19; abundance: NA; d_gene: TRBD1; CDR3nt: TGTGCCAGTACCTCCCAGTGGACAGGGAATCAGCCCCAGCATTTT; CDR3aa: CASTSQWTGNQPQHF
j_gene: TRBJ1-3; len: 14; v_gene: TRBV11-1; abundance: NA; d_gene: NA; CDR3nt: TGTGCCAGCTCACGGGGGATCGCTGGAAACACCATATATTTT; CDR3aa: CASSRGIAGNTIYF
j_gene: TRBJ1-2; len: 15; v_gene: TRBV7-9; abundance: NA; d_gene: NA; CDR3nt: TGTGCCAGCAATCCTGGGGTACCCAAATTATATGGCTACACCTTC; CDR3aa: CASNPGVPKLYGYTF
j_gene: TRBJ1-5; len: 15; v_gene: TRBV10-1; abundance: NA; d_gene: TRBD1; CDR3nt: TGCGCCAGCAGCGGGAGAAGGGGGCCGGCTCAGCCCCAGCATTTT; CDR3aa: CASSGRRGPAQPQHF
j_gene: TRBJ2-3; len: 16; v_gene: TRBV7-3; abundance: NA; d_gene: NA; CDR3nt: TGTGCCAGCAGCTTAAGAGGTGGGCATAGCCCAGATACGCAGTATTTT; CDR3aa: CASSLRGGHSPDTQYF
j_gene: TRBJ2-5; len: 15; v_gene: TRBV4-2; abundance: NA; d_gene: TRBD2; CDR3nt: TGTGCCAGCAGCCAAAGTCGGGGGGGGCAAGAGACCCAGTACTTC; CDR3aa: CASSQSRGGQETQYF
j_gene: TRBJ1-2; len: 13; v_gene: TRBV4-3; abundance: NA; d_gene: TRBD1; CDR3nt: TGCGCCAGCAGCCCCAGGGGGCGAGGTGGCTACACCTTC; CDR3aa: CASSPRGRGGYTF
j_gene: TRBJ2-3; len: 17; v_gene: TRBV5-1; abundance: NA; d_gene: NA; CDR3nt: TGCGCCAGCAGCTCTATACGAGCGGGCATGAGCACAGATACGCAGTATTTT; CDR3aa: CASSSIRAGMSTDTQYF
j_gene: TRBJ1-3; len: 12; v_gene: TRBV30; abundance: NA; d_gene: NA; CDR3nt: TGTGCCTGGAGTTCCAAGGGGGGCCTAGCTCATTTT; CDR3aa: CAWSSKGGLAHF
j_gene: TRBJ2-1; len: 15; v_gene: TRBV7-2; abundance: NA; d_gene: NA; CDR3nt: TGTGCCAGCAGCTTAGCGCACGGGGCGTACAATGAGCAGTTCTTC; CDR3aa: CASSLAHGAYNEQFF
j_gene: TRBJ2-3; len: 15; v_gene: TRBV6-4; abundance: NA; d_gene: NA; CDR3nt: TGTGCCAGCAGTGACTCTCATTCAGGGGCAGATACGCAGTATTTT; CDR3aa: CASSDSHSGADTQYF
j_gene: TRBJ2-6; len: 16; v_gene: TRBV15; abundance: once; d_gene: NA; CDR3nt: TGTGCCACCAGCGAGGGATCCCTCTCTGGGGCCAACGTCCTGACTTTC; CDR3aa: CATSEGSLSGANVLTF
j_gene: TRBJ2-1; len: 14; v_gene: TRBV18; abundance: NA; d_gene: NA; CDR3nt: TGTGCCAGCTCCCCCACAGGGTTCTACAATGAGCAGTTCTTC; CDR3aa: CASSPTGFYNEQFF